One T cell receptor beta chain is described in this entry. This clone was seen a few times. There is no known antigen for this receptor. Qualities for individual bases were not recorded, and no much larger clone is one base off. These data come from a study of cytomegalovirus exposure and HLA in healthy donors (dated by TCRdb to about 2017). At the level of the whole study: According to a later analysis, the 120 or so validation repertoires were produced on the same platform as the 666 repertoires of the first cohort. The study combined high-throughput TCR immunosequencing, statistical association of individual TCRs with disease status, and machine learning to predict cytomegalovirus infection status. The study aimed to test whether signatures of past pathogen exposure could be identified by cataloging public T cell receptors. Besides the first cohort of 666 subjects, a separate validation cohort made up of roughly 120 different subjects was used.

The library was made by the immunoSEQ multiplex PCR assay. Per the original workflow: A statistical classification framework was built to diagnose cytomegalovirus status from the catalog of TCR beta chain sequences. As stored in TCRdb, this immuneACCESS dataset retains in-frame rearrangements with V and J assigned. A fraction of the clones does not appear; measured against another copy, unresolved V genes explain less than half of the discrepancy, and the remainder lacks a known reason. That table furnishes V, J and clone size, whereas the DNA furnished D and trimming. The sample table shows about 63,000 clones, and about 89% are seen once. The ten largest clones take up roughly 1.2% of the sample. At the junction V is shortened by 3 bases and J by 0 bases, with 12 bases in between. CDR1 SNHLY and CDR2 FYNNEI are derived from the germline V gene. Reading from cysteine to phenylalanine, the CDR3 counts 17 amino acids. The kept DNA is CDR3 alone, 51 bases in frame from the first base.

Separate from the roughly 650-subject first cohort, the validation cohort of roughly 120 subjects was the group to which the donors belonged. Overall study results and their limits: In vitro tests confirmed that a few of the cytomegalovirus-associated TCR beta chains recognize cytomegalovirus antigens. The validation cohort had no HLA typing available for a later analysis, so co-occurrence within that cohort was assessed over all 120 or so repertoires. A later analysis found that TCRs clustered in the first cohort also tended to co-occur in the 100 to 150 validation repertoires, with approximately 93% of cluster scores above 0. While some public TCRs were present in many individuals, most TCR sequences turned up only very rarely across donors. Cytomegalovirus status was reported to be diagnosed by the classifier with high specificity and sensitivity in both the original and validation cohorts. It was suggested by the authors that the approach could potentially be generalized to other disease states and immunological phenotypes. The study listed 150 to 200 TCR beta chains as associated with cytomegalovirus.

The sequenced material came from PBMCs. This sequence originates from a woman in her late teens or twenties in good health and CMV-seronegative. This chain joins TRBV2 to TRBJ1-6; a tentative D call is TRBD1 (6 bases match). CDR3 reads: CASSETTGSSYNSPLHF. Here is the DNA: TGTGCCAGCAGTGAGACTACAGGGAGCTCCTATAATTCACCCCTCCACTTT.